The clone carrying this T cell receptor (beta chain) was seen a handful of times. Its matching antigen is unknown. Trimming cost V 4 bases and J 4 bases, with 3 bases left between them. The CDR3 totals 11 residues. Germline-derived CDR1 and CDR2 are SGHTA and FQGNSA. This sample was taken from a study of cytomegalovirus exposure and HLA in healthy donors. Looking at the study overall: T cells numbering around 180 million yielded roughly 120 million unique TCR beta sequences in an earlier analysis.

PCR was performed using 60 Vbeta and 13 Jbeta primers. The table came from immunoSEQ multiplex PCR; TCRdb's copy has only in-frame clones and leaves some out. The sample holds approximately 160,000 clones, around four fifths seen once. General observations from the study: Later on, an analysis tied some 17,000 TCR beta sequences to HLA alleles at 0.05 false discovery rate.

V is TRBV7-2 and J is TRBJ2-3; D gene ambiguous. The sample taken for sequencing was PBMCs. The clonotype comes from a male donor in good health and CMV-seropositive. This chain's CDR3 is CASSSADTQYF. CDR3 in DNA: TGTGCCAGCAGCTCTGCAGATACGCAGTATTTT.